The clone carrying this TCR beta chain was detected a few times. Its antigen is currently unknown. TCRdb recomputed calls from the 5' RACE reads with MiXCR, one row per CDR3 protein. This table has approximately 550,000 distinct CDR3 sequences, about 13% appearing once. These data come from a study of T cells after yellow fever vaccination. For the study at large: Preparation of fractions with low cell numbers was performed using SMART-Seq v4 Ultra Low Input.

Regarding the study as a whole: Relatively few clonotypes were ones that appeared in both CD4 and CD8 compartments.

Here the sequenced sample was PBMCs, taken on the day of the yellow fever booster vaccination. This TCR derives from a man younger than 40 who received the YFV17D yellow fever vaccine.

CDR3 sequence: CASSPSLAGGDTQYF. CDR3 DNA: TGTGCCAGCAGCCCGAGCCTAGCGGGAGGAGATACGCAGTATTTT. The J gene is TRBJ2-3, the V gene TRBV7-3, with TRBD2 matching over 11 bases. J was trimmed by 5 bases and V by 5 bases; bases with no gene match: 6. The CDR3 consists of 15 residues. Germline V gene data show CDR1 as SGHTA and CDR2 as FQGTGA.